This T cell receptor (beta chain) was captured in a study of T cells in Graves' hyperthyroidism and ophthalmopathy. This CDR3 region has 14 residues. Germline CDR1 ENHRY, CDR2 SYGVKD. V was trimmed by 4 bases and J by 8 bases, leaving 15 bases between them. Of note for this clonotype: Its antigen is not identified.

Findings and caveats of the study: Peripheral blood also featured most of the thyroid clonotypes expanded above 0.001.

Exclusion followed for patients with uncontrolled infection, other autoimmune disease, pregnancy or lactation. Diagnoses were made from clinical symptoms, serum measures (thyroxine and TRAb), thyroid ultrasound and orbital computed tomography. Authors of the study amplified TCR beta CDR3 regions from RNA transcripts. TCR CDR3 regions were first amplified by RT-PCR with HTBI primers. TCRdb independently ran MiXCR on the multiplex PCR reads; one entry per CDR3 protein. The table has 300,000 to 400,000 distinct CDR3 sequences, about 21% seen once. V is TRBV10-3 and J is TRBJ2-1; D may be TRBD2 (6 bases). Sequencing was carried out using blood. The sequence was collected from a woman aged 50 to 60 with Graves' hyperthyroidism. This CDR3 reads CAISAGTHPDEQFF. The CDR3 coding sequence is TGTGCCATCAGTGCCGGGACTCACCCCGATGAGCAGTTCTTC.